This T cell receptor (beta chain) was obtained from a study of blood T cell repertoires in COVID-19. Study as a whole: Acute and convalescent COVID-19 samples came from the United States, Italy and Spain. PBMCs, B-cell-depleted T cells, or T cells were the source of the cDNA or gDNA that made up the material.

As originally analysed: Cell counts per sample came from amplifying reference gene primers. Profiled with immunoSEQ multiplex PCR; TCRdb holds only in-frame clones, not every one. V, J and clone size are those of that table, while D and trimming were read from the DNA. This sample has around 250,000 clones, with about nine tenths found just once. Germline CDR1 ENHRY, CDR2 SYGVKD. V shed 4 bases and J 6 bases; nucleotides not matched to a gene: 10. The CDR3 loop spans 16 amino acids. The sample was peripheral blood. The TCR originated in a woman aged 25-40 years with active or convalescent COVID-19. The chain is built from TRBV10-3 and TRBJ2-1; 9 bases map to TRBD1. The CDR3 reads CAISGGTGTGLNEQFF. Here the CDR3 DNA reads TGTGCCATCAGTGGGGGGACCGGGACAGGGCTCAATGAGCAGTTCTTC.